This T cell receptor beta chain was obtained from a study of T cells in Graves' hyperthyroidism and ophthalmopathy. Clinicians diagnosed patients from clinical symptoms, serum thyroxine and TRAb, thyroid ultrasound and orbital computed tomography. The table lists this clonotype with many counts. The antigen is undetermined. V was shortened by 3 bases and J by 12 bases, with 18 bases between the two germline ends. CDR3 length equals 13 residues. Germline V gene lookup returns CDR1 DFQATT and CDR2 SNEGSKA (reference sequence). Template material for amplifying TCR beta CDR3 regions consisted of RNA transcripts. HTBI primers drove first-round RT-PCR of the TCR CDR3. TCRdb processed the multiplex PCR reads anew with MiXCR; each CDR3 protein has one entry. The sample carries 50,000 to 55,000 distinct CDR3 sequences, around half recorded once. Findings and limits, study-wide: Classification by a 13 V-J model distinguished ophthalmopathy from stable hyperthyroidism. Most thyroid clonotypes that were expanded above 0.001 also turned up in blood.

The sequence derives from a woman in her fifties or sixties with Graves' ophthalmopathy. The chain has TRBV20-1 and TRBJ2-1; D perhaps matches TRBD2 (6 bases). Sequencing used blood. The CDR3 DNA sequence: TGCAGTGCTAGCCAGCGACTAGTGGAGGGGCAGTTCTTC. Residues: CSASQRLVEGQFF.